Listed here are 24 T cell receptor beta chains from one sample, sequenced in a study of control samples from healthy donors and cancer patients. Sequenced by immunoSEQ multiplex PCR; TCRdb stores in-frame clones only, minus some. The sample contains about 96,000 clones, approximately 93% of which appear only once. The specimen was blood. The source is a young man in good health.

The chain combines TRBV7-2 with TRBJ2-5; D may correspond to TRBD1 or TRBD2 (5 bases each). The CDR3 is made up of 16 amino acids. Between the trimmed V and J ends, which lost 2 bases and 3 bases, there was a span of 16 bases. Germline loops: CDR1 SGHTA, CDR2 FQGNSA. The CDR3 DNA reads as TGTGCCAGCAGCTTATTTCATGCAATGGGGGAAGAGACCCAGTACTTC. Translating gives CASSLFHAMGEETQYF. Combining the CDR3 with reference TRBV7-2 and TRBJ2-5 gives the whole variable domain GAGVSQSPSNKVTEKGKDVELRCDPISGHTALYWYRQSLGQGLEFLIYFQGNSAPDKSGLPSDRFSAERTGGSVSTLTIQRTQQEDSAVYLCASSLFHAMGEETQYFGPGTRLLVL.

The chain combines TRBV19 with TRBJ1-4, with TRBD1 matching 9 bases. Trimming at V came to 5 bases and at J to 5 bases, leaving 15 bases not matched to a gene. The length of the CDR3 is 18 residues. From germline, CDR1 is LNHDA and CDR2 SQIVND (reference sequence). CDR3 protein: CASSRTSFPGQGNEKLFF. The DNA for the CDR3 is TGTGCCAGTAGTCGAACATCCTTTCCGGGACAGGGAAATGAAAAACTGTTTTTT.

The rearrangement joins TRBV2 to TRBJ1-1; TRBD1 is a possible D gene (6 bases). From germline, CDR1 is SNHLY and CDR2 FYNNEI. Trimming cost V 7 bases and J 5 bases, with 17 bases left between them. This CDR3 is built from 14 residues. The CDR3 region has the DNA TGTGCCAGCATTAACAGGGTCCCGGGTACTGAAGCTTTCTTT. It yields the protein CASINRVPGTEAFF.

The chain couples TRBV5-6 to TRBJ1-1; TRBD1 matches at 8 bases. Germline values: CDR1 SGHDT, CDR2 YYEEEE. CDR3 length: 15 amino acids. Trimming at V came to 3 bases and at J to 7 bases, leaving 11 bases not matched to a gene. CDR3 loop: CASSWGTGSGLEAFF. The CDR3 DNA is TGTGCCAGCAGCTGGGGGACAGGTTCGGGTCTTGAAGCTTTCTTT.

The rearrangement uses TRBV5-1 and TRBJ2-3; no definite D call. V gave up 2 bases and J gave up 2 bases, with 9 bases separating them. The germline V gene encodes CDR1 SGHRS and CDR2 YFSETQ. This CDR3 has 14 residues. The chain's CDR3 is CASSFGLYTDTQYF. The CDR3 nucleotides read TGCGCCAGCAGCTTCGGTCTATACACAGATACGCAGTATTTT.

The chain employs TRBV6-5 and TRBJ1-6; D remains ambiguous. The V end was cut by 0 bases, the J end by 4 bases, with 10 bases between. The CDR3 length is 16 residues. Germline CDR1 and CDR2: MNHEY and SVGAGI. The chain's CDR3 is CASSYSGVNYNSPLHF. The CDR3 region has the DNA TGTGCCAGCAGTTACTCCGGGGTGAATTATAATTCACCCCTCCACTTT.

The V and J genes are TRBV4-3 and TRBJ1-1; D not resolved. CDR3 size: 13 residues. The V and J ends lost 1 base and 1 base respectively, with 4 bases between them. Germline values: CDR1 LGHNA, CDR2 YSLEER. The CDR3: CASSQAANTEAFF. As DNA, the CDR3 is TGCGCCAGCAGCCAAGCTGCGAACACTGAAGCTTTCTTT.

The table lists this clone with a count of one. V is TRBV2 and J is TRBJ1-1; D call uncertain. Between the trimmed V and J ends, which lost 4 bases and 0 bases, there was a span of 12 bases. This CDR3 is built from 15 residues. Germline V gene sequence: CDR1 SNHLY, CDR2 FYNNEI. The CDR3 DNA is TGTGCCAGCAGTGGCCCCGGAAGCTTGAACACTGAAGCTTTCTTT. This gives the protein CASSGPGSLNTEAFF.

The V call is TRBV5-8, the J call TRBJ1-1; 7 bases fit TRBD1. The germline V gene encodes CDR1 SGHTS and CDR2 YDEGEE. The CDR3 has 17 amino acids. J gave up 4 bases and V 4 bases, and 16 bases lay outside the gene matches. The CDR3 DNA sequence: TGTGCCAGCAGCAACCGGGACAGCCATCGAGGTAGCACTGAAGCTTTCTTT. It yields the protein CASSNRDSHRGSTEAFF. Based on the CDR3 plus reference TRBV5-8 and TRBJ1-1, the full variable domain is EAGVTQSPTHLIKTRGQQATLRCSPISGHTSVYWYQQALGLGLQFLLWYDEGEERNRGNFPPRFSGRQFPNYSSELNVNALELEDSALYLCASSNRDSHRGSTEAFFGQGTRLTVV.

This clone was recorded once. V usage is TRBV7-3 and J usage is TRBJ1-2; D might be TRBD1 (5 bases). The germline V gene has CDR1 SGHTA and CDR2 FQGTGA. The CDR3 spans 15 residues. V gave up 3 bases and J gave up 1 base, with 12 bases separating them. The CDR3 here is CASSFTGRSNYGYTF. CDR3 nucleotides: TGTGCCAGCAGCTTTACGGGGCGCAGTAACTATGGCTACACCTTC.

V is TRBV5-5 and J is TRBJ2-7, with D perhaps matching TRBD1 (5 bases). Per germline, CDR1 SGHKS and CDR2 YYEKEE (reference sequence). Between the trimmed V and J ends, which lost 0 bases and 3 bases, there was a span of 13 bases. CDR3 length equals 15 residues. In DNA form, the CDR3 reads TGTGCCAGCAGCTTGGCGGCAGGACAAATCTACGAGCAGTACTTC. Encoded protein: CASSLAAGQIYEQYF.

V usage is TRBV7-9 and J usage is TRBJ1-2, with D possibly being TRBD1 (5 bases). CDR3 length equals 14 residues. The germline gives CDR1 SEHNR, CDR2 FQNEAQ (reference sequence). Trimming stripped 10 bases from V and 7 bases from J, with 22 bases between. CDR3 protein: CATRWAGPGGGYTF. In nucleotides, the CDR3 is TGTGCCACCAGGTGGGCAGGACCGGGGGGTGGCTACACCTTC.

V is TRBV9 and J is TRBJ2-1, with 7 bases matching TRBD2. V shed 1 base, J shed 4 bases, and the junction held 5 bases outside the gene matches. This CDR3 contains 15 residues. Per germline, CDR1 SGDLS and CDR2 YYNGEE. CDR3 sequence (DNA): TGTGCCAGCAGCGTAAGTGGGACTATGTACAATGAGCAGTTCTTC. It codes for CASSVSGTMYNEQFF.

Written as DNA, the CDR3 is TGTGCCAGCGGGGGGGAAAGGACAGGTCGAGCTTTCTTT. It yields the protein CASGGERTGRAFF. The chain couples TRBV7-8 to TRBJ1-1, with 7 bases lining up with TRBD1. Germline loops: CDR1 SGHVS, CDR2 FQNEAQ. The CDR3 totals 13 residues. V dropped 8 bases and J dropped 10; count of bases not matched to a gene: 13. The full variable domain, rest sourced from reference TRBV7-8 and TRBJ1-1, is GAGVSQSPRYKVAKRGQDVALRCDPISGHVSLFWYQQALGQGPEFLTYFQNEAQLDKSGLPSDRFFAERPEGSVSTLKIQRTQQEDSAVYLCASGGERTGRAFFGQGTRLTVV.

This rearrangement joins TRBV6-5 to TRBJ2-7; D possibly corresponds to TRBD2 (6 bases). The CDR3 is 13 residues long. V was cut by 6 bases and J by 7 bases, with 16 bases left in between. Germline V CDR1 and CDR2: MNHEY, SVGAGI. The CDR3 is CASSAGTTREQYF. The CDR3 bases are TGTGCCAGCAGCGCTGGGACGACTAGAGAGCAGTACTTC.

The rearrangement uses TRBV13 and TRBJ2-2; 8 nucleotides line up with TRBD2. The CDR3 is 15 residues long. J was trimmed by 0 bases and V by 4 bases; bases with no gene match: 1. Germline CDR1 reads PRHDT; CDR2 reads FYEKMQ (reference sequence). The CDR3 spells CASSSGLANTGELFF. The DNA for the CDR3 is TGTGCCAGCAGCTCGGGACTAGCGAACACCGGGGAGCTGTTTTTT.

The CDR3: CASSDARLASYNEQFF. DNA for the CDR3: TGTGCCAGCAGTGACGCCAGACTAGCCTCCTACAATGAGCAGTTCTTC. This chain links TRBV25-1 with TRBJ2-1; 7 nucleotides align to TRBD2. The germline V gene encodes CDR1 MGHDK and CDR2 SYGVNS. Trimming at V came to 3 bases and at J to 0 bases, leaving 5 bases not matched to a gene. This CDR3 spans 16 amino acids.

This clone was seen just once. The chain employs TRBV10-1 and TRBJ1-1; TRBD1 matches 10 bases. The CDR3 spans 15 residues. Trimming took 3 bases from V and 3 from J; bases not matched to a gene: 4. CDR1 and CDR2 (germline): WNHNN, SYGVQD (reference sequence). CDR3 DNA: TGCGCCAGCAGTGATGACGGACAGGGGGACACTGAAGCTTTCTTT. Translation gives CASSDDGQGDTEAFF.

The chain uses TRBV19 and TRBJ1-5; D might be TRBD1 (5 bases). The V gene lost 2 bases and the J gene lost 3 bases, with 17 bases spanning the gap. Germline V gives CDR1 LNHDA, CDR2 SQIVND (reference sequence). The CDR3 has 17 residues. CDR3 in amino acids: CASSILEGPQVNQPQHF. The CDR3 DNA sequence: TGTGCCAGTAGTATATTAGAGGGACCCCAAGTCAATCAGCCCCAGCATTTT.

The CDR3 DNA is TGTGCCAGCAGCTTGGAAGGGGCAACCTACGAGCAGTACTTC. This translates into CASSLEGATYEQYF. The chain combines TRBV5-5 with TRBJ2-7; tentatively, D is TRBD1 (5 bases). Germline-derived CDR1 and CDR2 are SGHKS and YYEKEE (reference sequence). The V end lost 0 bases, the J end lost 2 bases, and 9 bases lay between the germline ends. This CDR3 spans 14 amino acids.

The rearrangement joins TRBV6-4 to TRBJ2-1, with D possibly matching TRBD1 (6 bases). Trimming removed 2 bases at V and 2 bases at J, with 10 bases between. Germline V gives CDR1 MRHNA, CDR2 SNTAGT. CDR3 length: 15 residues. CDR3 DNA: TGTGCCAGCAGTGACAAACAGGGTACCTACAATGAGCAGTTCTTC. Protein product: CASSDKQGTYNEQFF.

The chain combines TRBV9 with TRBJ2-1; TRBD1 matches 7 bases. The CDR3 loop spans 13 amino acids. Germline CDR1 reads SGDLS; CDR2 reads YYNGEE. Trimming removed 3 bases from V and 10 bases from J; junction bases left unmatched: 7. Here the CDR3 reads CASSALGQSEQFF. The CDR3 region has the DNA TGTGCCAGCAGCGCACTGGGACAGTCGGAGCAGTTCTTC.

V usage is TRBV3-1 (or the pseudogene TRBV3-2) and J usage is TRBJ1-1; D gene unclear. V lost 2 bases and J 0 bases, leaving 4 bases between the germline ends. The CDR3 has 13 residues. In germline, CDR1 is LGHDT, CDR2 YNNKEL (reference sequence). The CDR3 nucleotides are TGTGCCAGCAGCCAAACAGTGAACACTGAAGCTTTCTTT. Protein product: CASSQTVNTEAFF.

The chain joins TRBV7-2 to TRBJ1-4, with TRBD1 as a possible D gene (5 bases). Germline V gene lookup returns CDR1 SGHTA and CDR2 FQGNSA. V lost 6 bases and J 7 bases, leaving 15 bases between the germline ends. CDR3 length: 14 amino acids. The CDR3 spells CASRPGTASEKLFF. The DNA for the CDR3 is TGTGCCAGCAGACCCGGGACGGCGAGTGAAAAACTGTTTTTT. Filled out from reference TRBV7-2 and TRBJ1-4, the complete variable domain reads GAGVSQSPSNKVTEKGKDVELRCDPISGHTALYWYRQSLGQGLEFLIYFQGNSAPDKSGLPSDRFSAERTGGSVSTLTIQRTQQEDSAVYLCASRPGTASEKLFFGSGTQLSVL.